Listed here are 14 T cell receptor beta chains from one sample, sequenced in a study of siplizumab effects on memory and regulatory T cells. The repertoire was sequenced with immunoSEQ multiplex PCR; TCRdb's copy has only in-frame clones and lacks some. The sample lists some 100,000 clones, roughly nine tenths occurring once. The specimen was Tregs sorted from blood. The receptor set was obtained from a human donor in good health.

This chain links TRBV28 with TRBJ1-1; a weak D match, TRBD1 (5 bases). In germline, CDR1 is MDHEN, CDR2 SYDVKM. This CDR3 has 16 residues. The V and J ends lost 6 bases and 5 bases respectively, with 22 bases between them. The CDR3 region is CASSSARSDTGTEAFF. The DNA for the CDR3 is TGTGCCAGCAGCTCCGCCCGTTCGGACACGGGGACTGAAGCTTTCTTT.

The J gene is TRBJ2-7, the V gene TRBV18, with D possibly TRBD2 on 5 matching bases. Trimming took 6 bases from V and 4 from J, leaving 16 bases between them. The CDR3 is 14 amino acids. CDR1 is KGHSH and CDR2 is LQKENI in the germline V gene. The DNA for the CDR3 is TGTGCCAGCTCCCCCAGAGTGGAGCGGTACGAGCAGTACTTC. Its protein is CASSPRVERYEQYF.

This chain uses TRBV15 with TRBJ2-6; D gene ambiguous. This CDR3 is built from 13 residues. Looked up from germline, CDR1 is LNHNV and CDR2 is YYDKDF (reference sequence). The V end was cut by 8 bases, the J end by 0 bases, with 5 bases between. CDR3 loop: CATRVSGANVLTF. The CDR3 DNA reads TGTGCCACCCGGGTCTCTGGGGCCAACGTCCTGACTTTC.

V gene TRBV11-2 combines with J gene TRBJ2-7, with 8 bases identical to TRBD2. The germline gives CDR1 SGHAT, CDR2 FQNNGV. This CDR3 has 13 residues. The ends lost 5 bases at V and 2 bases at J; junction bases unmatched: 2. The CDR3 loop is CASSRGLAYEQYF. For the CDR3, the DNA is TGTGCCAGCAGCCGGGGACTAGCCTACGAGCAGTACTTC.

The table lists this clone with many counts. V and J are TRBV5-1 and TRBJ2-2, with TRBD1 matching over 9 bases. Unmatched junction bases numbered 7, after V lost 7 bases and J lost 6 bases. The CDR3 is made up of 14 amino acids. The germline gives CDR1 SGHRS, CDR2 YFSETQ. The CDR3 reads CASWGTGTAGELFF. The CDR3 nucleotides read TGCGCCAGCTGGGGGACAGGGACGGCCGGGGAGCTGTTTTTT.

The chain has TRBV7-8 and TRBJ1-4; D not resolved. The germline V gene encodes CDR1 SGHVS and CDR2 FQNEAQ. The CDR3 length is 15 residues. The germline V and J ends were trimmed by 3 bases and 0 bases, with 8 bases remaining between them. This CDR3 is CASSFRRTTNEKLFF. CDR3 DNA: TGTGCCAGCAGCTTCCGCCGTACAACTAATGAAAAACTGTTTTTT.

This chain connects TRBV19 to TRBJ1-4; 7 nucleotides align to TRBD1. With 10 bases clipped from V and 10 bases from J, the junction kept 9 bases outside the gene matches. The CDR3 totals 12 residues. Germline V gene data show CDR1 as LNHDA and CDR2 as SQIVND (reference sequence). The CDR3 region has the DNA TGTGCCACCTCCGGACAGGTGGGAAAACTGTTTTTT. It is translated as CATSGQVGKLFF.

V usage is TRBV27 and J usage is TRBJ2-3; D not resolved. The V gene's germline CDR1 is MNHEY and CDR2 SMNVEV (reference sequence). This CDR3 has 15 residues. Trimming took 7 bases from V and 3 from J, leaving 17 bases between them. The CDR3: CASKPYSRTTDTQYF. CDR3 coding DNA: TGTGCCAGCAAGCCCTATAGCAGAACTACAGATACGCAGTATTTT.

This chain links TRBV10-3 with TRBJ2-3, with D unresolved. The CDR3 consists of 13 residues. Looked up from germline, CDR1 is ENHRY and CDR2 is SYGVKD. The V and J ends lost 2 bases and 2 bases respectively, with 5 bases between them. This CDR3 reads CAISEQFTDTQYF. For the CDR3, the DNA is TGTGCCATCAGTGAGCAGTTCACAGATACGCAGTATTTT.

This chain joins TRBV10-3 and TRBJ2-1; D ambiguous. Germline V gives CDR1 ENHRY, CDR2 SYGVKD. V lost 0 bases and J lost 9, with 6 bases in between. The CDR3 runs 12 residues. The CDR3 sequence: CAISESMSEQFF. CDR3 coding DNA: TGTGCCATCAGTGAGTCGATGAGTGAGCAGTTCTTC.

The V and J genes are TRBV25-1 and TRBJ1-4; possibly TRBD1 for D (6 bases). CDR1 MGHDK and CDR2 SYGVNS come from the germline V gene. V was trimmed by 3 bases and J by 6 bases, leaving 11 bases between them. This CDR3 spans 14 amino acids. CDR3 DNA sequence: TGTGCCAGCAGTGAGTCTTGGACAGATGAAAAACTGTTTTTT. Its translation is CASSESWTDEKLFF.

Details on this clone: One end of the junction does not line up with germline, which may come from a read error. CDR3 protein: CASSRGQDQETQYF. Written as DNA, the CDR3 is TGTGCCAGCAGCCGGGGACAGGACCAGGAGACCCAGTACTTC. V usage is TRBV9 and J usage is TRBJ2-5; 8 nucleotides agree with TRBD1. Per germline, CDR1 SGDLS and CDR2 YYNGEE. The CDR3 loop spans 14 amino acids.

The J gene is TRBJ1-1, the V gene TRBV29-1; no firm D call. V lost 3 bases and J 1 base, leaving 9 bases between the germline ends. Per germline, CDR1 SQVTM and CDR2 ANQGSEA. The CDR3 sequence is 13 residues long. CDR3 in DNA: TGCAGCGTTGACGGTATAGGGAACACTGAAGCTTTCTTT. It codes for CSVDGIGNTEAFF.

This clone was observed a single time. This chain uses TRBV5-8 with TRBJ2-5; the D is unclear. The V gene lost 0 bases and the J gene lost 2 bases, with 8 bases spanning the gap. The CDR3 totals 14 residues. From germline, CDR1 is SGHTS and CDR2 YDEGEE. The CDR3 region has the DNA TGTGCCAGCAGCTTGGTTGAGCAGCAAGAGACCCAGTACTTC. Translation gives CASSLVEQQETQYF.